Listed here are 8 T cell receptor delta chains from one sample, sequenced in a study of gamma-delta chains in newborns, infants, children. TCRdb re-called the reads via CATT. This table has 4,000 or so delta-chain clones, less than 2.5% appearing once. The sequencing sample was made of blood. These receptors were collected from a child who was a newborn, infant or young child, either healthy, febrile or measles-vaccinated (not recorded which).

This clone was counted only a few times. The same CDR3 can be traced to other DNA sequences in this sample. The CDR3 loop reads CACDTGGYSTWDTRQMFF. DNA of the CDR3: TGTGCCTGTGACACGGGGGGATACTCAACCTGGGACACCCGACAGATGTTTTTC. The chain carries TRDV2 and TRDJ3; 9 nucleotides match TRDD3. Germline assignment: CDR1 GEAIGNYY and CDR2 EKD. With 1 base clipped from V and 2 bases from J, the junction kept 5 bases outside the gene matches. The CDR3 runs to 18 residues.

This clone came up a few times. The chain couples TRDV1 to TRDJ2; TRDD3 matches at 11 bases. There are 22 residues in the CDR3. Germline trimming cut 1 base from V and 0 bases from J; bases unmatched to any gene: 16. The germline V gene has CDR1 TSWWSYY and CDR2 QGS. The CDR3 reads CALGEHIYLDGGYEALTAQLFF. DNA of the CDR3: TGTGCTCTTGGGGAACATATCTACCTTGATGGGGGATACGAAGCTTTGACAGCACAACTCTTCTTT.

This clone was found a few times. It is unclear where the CDR3 begins or ends on the DNA, so no DNA is shown, and the CDR3 is as TCRdb lists it. CDR3 sequence: CALGERSGVGVYTDKLIF. This sequence joins TRDV1 and TRDJ1; the table names TRDD3, a call not compared with the DNA. The CDR3 is 18 amino acids in total, end residues counted. CDR1 is TSWWSYY, CDR2 QGS, per germline.

The genes are TRDV1 and TRDJ4, with TRDD3 matching over 10 bases. The CDR3 runs 18 residues. V gave up 5 bases and J gave up 3 bases; unmatched junction bases: 18. Per germline, CDR1 TSWWSYY and CDR2 QGS. The CDR3 is CALGIPGRTGGLGGPLIF. The CDR3 bases are TGTGCTCTTGGGATCCCAGGCCGTACTGGGGGATTGGGGGGACCCCTGATCTTT.

Details on this clone: A clone one base away is much larger, so this may be a read error. The identical CDR3 is also encoded by other nucleotide sequences in the sample. The genes are TRDV2 and TRDJ3; 7 nucleotides agree with TRDD3. The CDR3 sequence is 21 residues long. Germline lookup yields CDR1 GEAIGNYY and CDR2 EKD. The trim removed 3 bases at V and 0 bases at J, leaving 16 bases unmatched. The CDR3 DNA reads as TGTGCCTGTGACCAACTACGTACTGGGGATAAGGGCTCCTGGGACACCCGACAGATGTTTTTC. This gives the protein CACDQLRTGDKGSWDTRQMFF.

As for this clone: It may be a read error: a sequence one base away is much more abundant. This sequence joins TRDV2 and TRDJ3; D perhaps matches TRDD3 (5 bases). The CDR3 loop spans 13 amino acids. Germline CDR1 GEAIGNYY, CDR2 EKD. The CDR3 DNA follows: TGTGCCTGTGACACCTGGGGCACCCGACAGATGTTTTTC. Encoded protein: CACDTWGTRQMFF.

With respect to this clone: A much larger clone differs from this one at a single base, so this may be a read error. Other nucleotide sequences in the sample specify the same CDR3. The chain is built from TRDV2 and TRDJ2; TRDD3 matches at 7 bases. CDR1 and CDR2 from the germline V gene are GEAIGNYY and EKD. Germline trimming cut 2 bases from V and 5 bases from J; bases unmatched to any gene: 4. This CDR3 has 14 amino acids. CDR3 sequence (DNA): TGTGCCTGTGACAGGTTGGGGGACACAGCACAACTCTTCTTT. Its translation is CACDRLGDTAQLFF.

This clone occurred a few times. A far larger clone lies a single base away; this is likely a read error. The rearrangement uses TRDV2 and TRDJ3; D is possibly TRDD3 (5 bases). The CDR3 spans 18 residues. Germline CDR1 GEAIGNYY, CDR2 EKD. CDR3 coding DNA: TGTGCCTGTGACACCGGTACTGCCAGCTCCTGGGACGCCCGACAGATGTTTTTC. It is translated as CACDTGTASSWDARQMFF.